This T cell receptor (beta chain) was captured in a study of T cells in lung cancer brain metastases. Notes on the study in general: Brain metastasis T cell infiltration was not adjusted for preoperative corticosteroid effects.

Germline lookup yields CDR1 SGHTA and CDR2 FQGNSA. The CDR3 has 15 amino acids. Patients had either synchronous oligometastatic disease or delayed solitary brain metastasis recurrence. About this clone itself: Its antigen is still unknown. One junction end does not reproduce the germline sequence, and a read error may be involved.

Sequenced by immunoSEQ multiplex PCR; TCRdb stores in-frame clones only, minus some. The sample comprises around 4,700 clones, over 75% of which are singletons, and less than 7.5% rests with the top ten. The sample consisted of tumor tissue from the primary lung tumor. The V and J genes are TRBV7-2 and TRBJ2-5; possibly TRBD1 for D (6 bases). The receptor comes from a woman aged 45-65 years with non-small cell lung cancer. CDR3 DNA sequence: TGTGCCAGCAGCTTACAATTAAGGGGACAAGAGACCCAATACTTC. It codes for CASSLQLRGQETQYF.